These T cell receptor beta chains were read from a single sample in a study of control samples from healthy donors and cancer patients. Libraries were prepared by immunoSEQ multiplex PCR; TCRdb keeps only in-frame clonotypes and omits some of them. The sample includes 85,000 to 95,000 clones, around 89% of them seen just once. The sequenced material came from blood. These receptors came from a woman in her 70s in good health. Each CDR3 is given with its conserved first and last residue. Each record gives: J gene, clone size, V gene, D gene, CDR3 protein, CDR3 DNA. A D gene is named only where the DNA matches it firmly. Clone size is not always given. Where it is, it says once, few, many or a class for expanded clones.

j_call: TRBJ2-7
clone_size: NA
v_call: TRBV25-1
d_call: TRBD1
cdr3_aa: CASSGLDRGPPYEQYF
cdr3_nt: TGTGCCAGCAGTGGACTGGACAGGGGGCCCCCCTACGAGCAGTACTTC

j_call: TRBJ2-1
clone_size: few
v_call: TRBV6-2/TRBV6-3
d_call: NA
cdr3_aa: CASSLELGSYNEQFF
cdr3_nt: TGTGCCAGCAGTTTAGAGTTGGGCTCCTACAATGAGCAGTTCTTC

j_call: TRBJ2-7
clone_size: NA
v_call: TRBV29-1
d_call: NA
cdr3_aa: CSVEEGGYEQYF
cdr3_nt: TGCAGCGTTGAAGAGGGAGGCTACGAGCAGTACTTC

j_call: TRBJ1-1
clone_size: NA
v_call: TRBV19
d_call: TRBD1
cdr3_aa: CASSRQGPTAFF
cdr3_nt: TGTGCCAGTAGCCGACAGGGGCCAACAGCTTTCTTT

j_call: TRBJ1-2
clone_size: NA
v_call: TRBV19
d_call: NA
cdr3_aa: CASSIDSPPLGYTF
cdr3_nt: TGTGCCAGTAGTATTGACAGCCCCCCTCTAGGCTACACCTTC

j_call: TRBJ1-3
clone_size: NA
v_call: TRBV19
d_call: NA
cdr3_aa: CASSTRDTHSGNTIYF
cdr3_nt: TGTGCCAGTAGTACCCGGGACACTCATTCTGGAAACACCATATATTTT

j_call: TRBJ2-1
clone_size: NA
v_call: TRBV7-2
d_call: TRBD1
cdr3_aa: CASRVGQYNEQFF
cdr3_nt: TGTGCCAGCAGGGTGGGACAGTACAATGAGCAGTTCTTC

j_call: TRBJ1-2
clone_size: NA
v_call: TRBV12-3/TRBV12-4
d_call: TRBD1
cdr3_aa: CASRRQGSGYTF
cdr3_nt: TGTGCCAGCAGGAGACAGGGATCGGGCTACACCTTC

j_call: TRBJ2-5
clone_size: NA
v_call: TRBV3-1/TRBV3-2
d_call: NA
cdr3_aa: CATGAWGYEETQYF
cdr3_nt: TGTGCCACCGGGGCCTGGGGGTATGAAGAGACCCAGTACTTC

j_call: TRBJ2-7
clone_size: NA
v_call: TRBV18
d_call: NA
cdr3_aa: CASSPSSTAPEQYF
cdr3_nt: TGTGCCAGCTCACCCAGTAGCACCGCCCCTGAGCAGTACTTC

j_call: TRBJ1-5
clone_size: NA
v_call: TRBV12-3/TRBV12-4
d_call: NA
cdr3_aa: CASSRRRNQPQHF
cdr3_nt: TGTGCCAGCAGCCGCAGACGGAATCAGCCCCAGCATTTT

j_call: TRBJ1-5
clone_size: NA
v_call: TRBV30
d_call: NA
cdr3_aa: CACSNSAGWNQPQHF
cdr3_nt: TGTGCCTGTTCTAATTCGGCAGGGTGGAATCAGCCCCAGCATTTT

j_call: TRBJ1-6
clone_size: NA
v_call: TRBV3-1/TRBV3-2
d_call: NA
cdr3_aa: CASSQAWSRSPLHF
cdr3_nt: TGTGCCAGCAGCCAAGCTTGGTCCCGGTCACCCCTCCACTTT

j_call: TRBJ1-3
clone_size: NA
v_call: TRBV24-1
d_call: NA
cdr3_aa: CATMPASGNTIYF
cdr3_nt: TGTGCCACCATGCCTGCCTCTGGAAACACCATATATTTT

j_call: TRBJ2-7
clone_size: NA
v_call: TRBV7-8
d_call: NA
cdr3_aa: CASSAKSDLRQYF
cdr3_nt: TGTGCCAGCAGCGCAAAGTCGGATCTGAGGCAGTACTTC